The source of this T cell receptor (beta chain) is a study of cytomegalovirus exposure and HLA in healthy donors. Study summary: HLA-typed donors were the source of around 85 million unique TCRs held in an early data release.

This clone was seen a few times. The CDR3 spans 14 residues. CDR1 LGHNA and CDR2 YSLEER come from the germline V gene. V was shortened by 4 bases and J by 4 bases, with 13 bases between the two germline ends. The donors (healthy individuals) were bone marrow donors. Primers for the PCR totalled 60 Vbeta and 13 Jbeta. Libraries were prepared by immunoSEQ multiplex PCR; TCRdb keeps only in-frame clonotypes and omits some of them. The sample has over 95,000 clones; 76% are singletons. Material: PBMCs. The V gene is TRBV4-3, the J gene TRBJ1-1, with D tentatively TRBD1 (5 bases). The TCR comes from a man aged 35 to 55 in good health and CMV-seronegative. CDR3 sequence: CASSLTAGVTEAFF. CDR3 in DNA: TGCGCCAGCAGCCTGACAGCGGGGGTCACTGAAGCTTTCTTT.